Listed below are T cell receptor beta chains from one sample, sequenced in a study of T cell responses to AZD1222 COVID-19 vaccine. Here immunoSEQ multiplex PCR was the method, and the copy in TCRdb shows in-frame clones only, minus some. The table shows over 80,000 clones, with 85% to 90% occurring only once. The input for sequencing was peripheral blood, taken on day 0 of AZD1222 vaccination. These receptors all come from an adult in good health. CDR3s leave out the opening cysteine and the closing phenylalanine or tryptophan. The order of the fields is V gene, CDR3 protein.

TRBV7-7,ASSRLYGEQETQY
TRBV5-1,ASSLSGAGANVLT
TRBV20-1,SASSRRAADTQY
TRBV7-9,ASSHWAVPLH
TRBV19,ASSSSWGKRSYEQY
TRBV20-1,SASEGKDEKLF
TRBV7-2,ASSFRQGNEKLF
TRBV30,AWSLALPPGELF
TRBV6-6,ASSYPQGSYNEQF
TRBV7-9,ASSSGGRAEDTQY
TRBV11-3,ASSLAGTSSYEQY
TRBV7-9,ASSPGGVGETQY
TRBV29-1,SVNFSGGAF
TRBV7-2,ASSSVGHPTDTQY
TRBV29-1,SGVEGTGNTEAF
TRBV18,ASSPGFEETQY
TRBV3-1/TRBV3-2,ASSQPGQGIGYT
TRBV18,ASSPPTGRDEKLF
TRBV28,ASTPPGALGNTIY
TRBV19,ASSTWTNGNTIY
TRBV5-1,ASRVKNTEAF
TRBV5-4,ASSHKTGGHGYT
TRBV27,ASSLGTNTEAF